This TCR beta chain comes out of a study of shared clonotypes between healthy human individuals. A word on this clone: Its antigen is unknown.

Study-level results: Across subsets, estimated richness was generally greater for naive than for memory populations. Relative to their counterparts shared across all four donors, non-shared clonotypes exhibited diminished generation probabilities. The study found about 5% of naive CD4 clonotypes shared across a handful of donors.

It was at deep level that the assay was run. Clones were sequenced by immunoSEQ multiplex PCR, and TCRdb holds only the in-frame ones, with some missing. The sample yields about 2.2 million clones, about 94% seen once. As defined, naive CD8 cells were CD45RO-negative and positively selected for CCR7, with terminally differentiated effector memory CD45RA+ cells excluded. This clonotype originated in a man aged 18 to 35 in good health. Some clones in this sample may be carry-over from other donors' samples. The sequenced sample consisted of naive CD8+ T cells from PBMCs.

Written as DNA, the CDR3 is TGTGCCAGTCGTGGGGCAGGTGAGCAGTTCTTC. Translation gives CASRGAGEQFF. This chain joins TRBV19 and TRBJ2-1, with D perhaps TRBD1 (5 bases). V lost 8 bases and J 9 bases, leaving 11 bases between the germline ends. This CDR3 is built from 11 residues. In germline, CDR1 is LNHDA, CDR2 SQIVND (reference sequence).